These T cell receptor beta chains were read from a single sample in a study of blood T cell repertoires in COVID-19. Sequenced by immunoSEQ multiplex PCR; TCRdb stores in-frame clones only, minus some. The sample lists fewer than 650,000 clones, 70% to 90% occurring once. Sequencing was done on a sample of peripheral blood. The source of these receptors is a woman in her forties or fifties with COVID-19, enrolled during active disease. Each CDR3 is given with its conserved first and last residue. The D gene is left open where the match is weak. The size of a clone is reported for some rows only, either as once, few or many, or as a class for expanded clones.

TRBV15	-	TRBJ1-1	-	CATSSQTGTEAFF	TGTGCCACCAGCAGTCAGACAGGCACTGAAGCTTTCTTT
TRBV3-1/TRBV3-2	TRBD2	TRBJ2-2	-	CASSQSTSGGRGTGELFF	TGTGCCAGCAGCCAATCTACTAGCGGGGGGCGAGGCACCGGGGAGCTGTTTTTT
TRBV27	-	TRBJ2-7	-	CASSRMPGVEQYF	TGTGCCAGCAGTCGAATGCCGGGGGTCGAGCAGTACTTC
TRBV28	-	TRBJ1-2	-	CASSPRGPSLLGYTF	TGTGCCAGCAGTCCCAGAGGGCCCTCCCTCTTAGGCTACACCTTC
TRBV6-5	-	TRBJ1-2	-	CASRGGGSLYGYTF	TGTGCCAGCAGGGGAGGAGGCAGCCTCTATGGCTACACCTTC
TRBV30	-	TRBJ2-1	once	CAWSVQGTREFF	TGTGCCTGGAGTGTACAGGGGACTAGAGAGTTCTTC
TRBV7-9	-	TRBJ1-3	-	CASSLGTVNTIYF	TGTGCCAGCAGCTTAGGGACTGTTAACACCATATATTTT
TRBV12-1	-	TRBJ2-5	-	CASTLNSETQYF	TGTGCCAGCACCTTAAATTCGGAGACCCAGTACTTC
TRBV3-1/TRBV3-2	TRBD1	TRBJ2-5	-	CASSHNKGAWETQYF	TGTGCCAGCAGTCACAACAAGGGGGCGTGGGAGACCCAGTACTTC
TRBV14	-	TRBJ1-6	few	CASSQIQDSPLHF	TGTGCCAGCAGCCAAATACAGGATTCACCCCTCCACTTT
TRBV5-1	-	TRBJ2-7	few	CASSLDPGFKGEQYF	TGCGCCAGCAGCTTGGATCCGGGATTTAAAGGCGAGCAGTACTTC
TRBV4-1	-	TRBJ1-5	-	CASSHYSGVSNQPQHF	TGCGCCAGCAGCCATTACTCAGGGGTTAGCAATCAGCCCCAGCATTTT
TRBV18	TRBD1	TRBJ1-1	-	CASSPQGALGDGEAFF	TGTGCCAGCTCACCACAGGGGGCGCTTGGAGACGGTGAAGCTTTCTTT
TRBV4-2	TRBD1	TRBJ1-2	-	CASSRQGAQGGYTF	TGTGCCAGCAGCCGACAGGGGGCGCAGGGTGGCTACACCTTC
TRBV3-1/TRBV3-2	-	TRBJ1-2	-	CASSRHNSEGVKDGYTF	TGTGCCAGCAGCCGACACAACTCAGAGGGAGTAAAGGATGGCTACACCTTC
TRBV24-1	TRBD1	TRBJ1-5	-	CATSDSGTGNQPQHF	TGTGCCACCAGTGACTCCGGGACAGGGAATCAGCCCCAGCATTTT
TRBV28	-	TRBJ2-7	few	CASSQDSPYEQYF	TGTGCCAGCAGCCAGGACAGCCCCTACGAGCAGTACTTC
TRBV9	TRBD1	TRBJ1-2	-	CASSVEGQANYGYTF	TGTGCCAGCAGCGTAGAGGGACAGGCTAACTATGGCTACACCTTC
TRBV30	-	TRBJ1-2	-	CAWSVGTRFQNYGYTF	TGTGCCTGGAGTGTAGGGACACGCTTCCAAAACTATGGCTACACCTTC
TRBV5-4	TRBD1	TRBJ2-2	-	CASSPQGADTGELFF	TGTGCCAGCAGCCCCCAGGGGGCGGACACCGGGGAGCTGTTTTTT
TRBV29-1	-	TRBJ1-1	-	CSVLGTTMNTEAFF	TGCAGCGTTCTCGGGACTACGATGAACACTGAAGCTTTCTTT
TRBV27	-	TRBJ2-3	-	CASSLRLSPSTDTQYF	TGTGCCAGCAGTCTGCGACTGTCTCCTAGCACAGATACGCAGTATTTT
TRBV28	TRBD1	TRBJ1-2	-	CASSSPSQGANYGYTF	TGTGCCAGCAGTTCCCCATCGCAGGGGGCAAACTATGGCTACACCTTC
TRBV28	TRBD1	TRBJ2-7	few	CASRDRGEQYF	TGTGCCAGCAGAGACAGGGGCGAGCAGTACTTC
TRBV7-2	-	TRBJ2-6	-	CASSLGLGQGDSGANVLTF	TGTGCCAGCAGCTTAGGATTAGGGCAGGGTGACTCTGGGGCCAACGTCCTGACTTTC
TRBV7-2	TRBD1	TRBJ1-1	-	CASSWITGGTEAFF	TGTGCCAGCAGCTGGATTACAGGGGGCACTGAAGCTTTCTTT
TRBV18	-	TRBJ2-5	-	CASSKRSQRETQYF	TGTGCCAGCTCAAAGCGGTCCCAACGGGAGACCCAGTACTTC
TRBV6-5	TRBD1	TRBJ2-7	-	CATRTGLVPYEQYF	TGTGCCACTAGGACAGGGTTGGTACCCTACGAGCAGTACTTC
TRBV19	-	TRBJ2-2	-	CASSIFAGRTGELFF	TGTGCCAGTAGTATTTTCGCAGGGCGGACCGGGGAGCTGTTTTTT
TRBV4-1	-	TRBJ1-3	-	CASSHPSRGGSGNTIYF	TGCGCCAGCAGCCACCCCAGCAGAGGGGGCTCTGGAAACACCATATATTTT
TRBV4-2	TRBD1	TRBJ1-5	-	CASSQERGPSNQPQHF	TGTGCCAGCAGCCAAGAGAGGGGGCCTAGCAATCAGCCCCAGCATTTT
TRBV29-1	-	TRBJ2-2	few	CSVDTGTGELFF	TGCAGCGTTGATACGGGCACCGGGGAGCTGTTTTTT
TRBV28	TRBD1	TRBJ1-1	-	CASRGRQGGAFF	TGTGCCAGCAGGGGCAGACAGGGAGGAGCTTTCTTT
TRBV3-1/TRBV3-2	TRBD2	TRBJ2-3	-	CASSQRGGLDTQYF	TGTGCCAGCAGCCAGCGGGGGGGCTTAGATACGCAGTATTTT
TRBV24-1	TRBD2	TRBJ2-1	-	CATSDTKAGGLNEQFF	TGTGCCACCAGTGATACAAAAGCGGGGGGGTTGAATGAGCAGTTCTTC
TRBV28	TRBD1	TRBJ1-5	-	CASRTDRGSNQPQHF	TGTGCCAGCAGAACGGACAGGGGGAGCAATCAGCCCCAGCATTTT
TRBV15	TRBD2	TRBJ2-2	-	CATSLGLAVENTGELFF	TGTGCCACCAGCCTCGGACTAGCGGTTGAGAACACCGGGGAGCTGTTTTTT
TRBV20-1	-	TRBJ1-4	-	CSASHDSRRLNNEKLFF	TGCAGTGCTAGTCACGACAGCCGAAGGCTGAATAATGAAAAACTGTTTTTT
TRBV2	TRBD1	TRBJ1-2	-	CASNPQGATYGYTF	TGTGCCAGCAACCCTCAGGGGGCTACCTATGGCTACACCTTC
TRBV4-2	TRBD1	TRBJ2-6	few	CASSQSLRWDRVGANVLTF	TGTGCCAGCAGCCAATCCCTCCGCTGGGACAGGGTAGGGGCCAACGTCCTGACTTTC
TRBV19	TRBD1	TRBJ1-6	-	CASSMSSGQGVSPLHF	TGTGCCAGTAGTATGTCCTCGGGACAGGGGGTTTCACCCCTCCACTTT
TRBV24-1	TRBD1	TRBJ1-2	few	CATSDTGQGNYGYTF	TGTGCCACCAGTGATACGGGACAGGGAAACTATGGCTACACCTTC